A single TCR beta chain is shown here with its context. The data belong to a study of blood T cell repertoires in COVID-19. Study-level background: The United States, Italy and Spain were the sources of the acute and convalescent COVID-19 samples. The analysed material was cDNA or gDNA that came from T cells, B-cell-depleted T cells, or PBMCs.

Germline CDR1 LGHDT, CDR2 YNNKEL (reference sequence). The CDR3 is made up of 14 amino acids. The V gene lost 4 bases and the J gene lost 3 bases, with 12 bases spanning the gap. As processed by the authors: Cell counts per sample came from amplifying reference gene primers. Profiled with immunoSEQ multiplex PCR; TCRdb holds only in-frame clones, not every one. V and J calls and clone size are copied from that table; D and trimming were computed from the DNA. There are some 150,000 clones in the sample; around 80% occur only once, and 0.5% to 0.65% lies in the top ten. The chain uses TRBV3-1 (or the pseudogene TRBV3-2) and TRBJ2-5; D is perhaps TRBD2 (6 bases). The origin of this receptor is a man aged 55 to 70 with acute or convalescent COVID-19. Sequenced: peripheral blood. CDR3 in DNA: TGTGCCAGCAGCCGGGGACTTACCGAAGAGACCCAGTACTTC. Translated, it gives CASSRGLTEETQYF.